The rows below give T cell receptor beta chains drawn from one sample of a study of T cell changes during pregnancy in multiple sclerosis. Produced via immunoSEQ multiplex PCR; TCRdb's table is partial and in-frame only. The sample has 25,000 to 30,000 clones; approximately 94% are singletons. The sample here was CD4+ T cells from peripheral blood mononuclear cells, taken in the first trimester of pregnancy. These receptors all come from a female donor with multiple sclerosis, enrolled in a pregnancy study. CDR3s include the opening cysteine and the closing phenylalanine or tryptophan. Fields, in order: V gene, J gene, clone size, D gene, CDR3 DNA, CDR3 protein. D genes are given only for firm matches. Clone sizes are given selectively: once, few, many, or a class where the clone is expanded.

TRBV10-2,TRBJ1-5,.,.,TGCGCCAGCAGCTTGGGAGTGGGCAATCAGCCCCAGCATTTT,CASSLGVGNQPQHF
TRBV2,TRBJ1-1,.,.,TGTGCCAGCAGGAGCGTGGTGGCTTTCTTT,CASRSVVAFF
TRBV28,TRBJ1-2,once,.,TGTGCTACGGTAGGGGATATACTTCGCCATGGCTACACCTTC,CATVGDILRHGYTF
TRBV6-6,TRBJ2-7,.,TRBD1,TGTGCCAGCAGTGACAGGACAGGGGGCGGCGAGCAGTACTTC,CASSDRTGGGEQYF
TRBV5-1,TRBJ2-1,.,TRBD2,TGCGCCAGCAGCCCTAGAGCGGGGGGGACTGGGTACAATGAGCAGTTCTTC,CASSPRAGGTGYNEQFF
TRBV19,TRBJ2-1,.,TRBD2,TGTGCCAGTAGCGGGTCTAGCGGGGGAGGCTACAATGAGCAGTTCTTC,CASSGSSGGGYNEQFF
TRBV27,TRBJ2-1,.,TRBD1,TGTGCCAGCAGGGCCAGGGGGCAGGATAGTGAGCAGTTCTTC,CASRARGQDSEQFF
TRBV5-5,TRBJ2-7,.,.,TGTGCCAGCAGCTTTACCCTCAGTGAGCAGTACTTC,CASSFTLSEQYF
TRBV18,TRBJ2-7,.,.,TGTGCCAGCTCACCACTAGGCAGGGGAGACGAGCAGTACTTC,CASSPLGRGDEQYF
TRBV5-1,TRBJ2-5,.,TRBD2,TGCGCCAGCAGCTTGGGCGGGACTAACCAAGAGACCCAGTACTTC,CASSLGGTNQETQYF
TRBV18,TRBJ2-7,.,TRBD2,TGTGCCAGCTCACCACTATCCTCTAGCGGGGGGGCTGAGCAGTACTTC,CASSPLSSSGGAEQYF
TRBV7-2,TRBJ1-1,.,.,TGTGCCAGCAGCGCACAGGGATATGAAGCTTTCTTT,CASSAQGYEAFF
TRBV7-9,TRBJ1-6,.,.,TGTGCCAGCAGCTACCAGGGTTCACCCCTCCACTTT,CASSYQGSPLHF
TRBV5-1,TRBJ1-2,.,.,TGCGCCAGCAGCTTCGCCGGGGGACCAGAAAGGAACTATGGCTACACCTTC,CASSFAGGPERNYGYTF
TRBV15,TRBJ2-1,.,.,TGTGCCACCAGCAGAGAAGAGGGGGGGGTCAATGAGCAGTTCTTC,CATSREEGGVNEQFF
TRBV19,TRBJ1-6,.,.,TGTGCCAGTGCCGGCCCATCGGGGGGGAGTTCACCCCTCCACTTT,CASAGPSGGSSPLHF
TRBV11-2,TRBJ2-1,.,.,TGTGCCAGCAGCTTGTACAGGGACAATGAGCAGTTCTTC,CASSLYRDNEQFF
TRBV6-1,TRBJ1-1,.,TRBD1,TGTGCCAGCAGTCACAGGGGAGGGAACACTGAAGCTTTCTTT,CASSHRGGNTEAFF
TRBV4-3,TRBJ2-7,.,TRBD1,TGCGCCAGCAGCCTCCACAGGGGGCTCGCCTACGAGCAGTACTTC,CASSLHRGLAYEQYF
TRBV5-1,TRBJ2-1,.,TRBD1,TGCGCCAGCAGCTTGGTGATGGGACAGGGGTACAATGAGCAGTTCTTC,CASSLVMGQGYNEQFF
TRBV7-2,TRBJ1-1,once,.,TGTGCCAGCAGCACACTCCCGGGGGGAACTGAAGCTTTCTTT,CASSTLPGGTEAFF
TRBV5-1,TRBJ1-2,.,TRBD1,TGCGCCAGCAGCTTAGGGACAGGGAGAGATGGCTACACCTTC,CASSLGTGRDGYTF
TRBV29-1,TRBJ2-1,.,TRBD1,TGCAGCGTGGCTAAGACAGGGGTCAATGAGCAGTTCTTC,CSVAKTGVNEQFF
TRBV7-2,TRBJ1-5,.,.,TGTGCCAGCAGCTTTGGCGGCCTCGGGGGTCAGCCCCAGCATTTT,CASSFGGLGGQPQHF
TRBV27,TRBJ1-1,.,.,TGTGCCAGCTATAGGCCCGGGAGAGGCACTGAAGCTTTCTTT,CASYRPGRGTEAFF
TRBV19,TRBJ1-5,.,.,TGTGCCAGTACCTTAGGGAGGACGAGCAATCAGCCCCAGCATTTT,CASTLGRTSNQPQHF
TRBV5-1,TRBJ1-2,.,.,TGCGCCAGCAGCTTTAGGGGCCCCCAGGAAGATGGCTACACCTTC,CASSFRGPQEDGYTF
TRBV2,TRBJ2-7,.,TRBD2,TGTGCCAGCAGTGTAAGCGGGAACGAGCAGTACTTC,CASSVSGNEQYF
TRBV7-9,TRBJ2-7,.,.,TGTGCCAGCAGCTCCCGGACAGCCTCCTGGTCGCAGTACTTC,CASSSRTASWSQYF
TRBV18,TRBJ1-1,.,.,TGTGCCAGCTCCCCTGGGGGGGGCGGGGAAACTGAAGCTTTCTTT,CASSPGGGGETEAFF